The next 13 T cell receptor beta chains were all read from a single sample in a study of blood T cell repertoires in COVID-19. Sequencing used immunoSEQ multiplex PCR; TCRdb keeps in-frame clones, though not all of them. The data contain some 120,000 clones, less than 90% of them singletons. Sequenced input: peripheral blood. These receptors were taken from a woman of 80 years or more with acute or convalescent COVID-19.

The chain uses TRBV6-5 and TRBJ1-2; D remains ambiguous. Germline loops: CDR1 MNHEY, CDR2 SVGAGI. CDR3 length: 12 residues. Trimming cost V 7 bases and J 3 bases, with 9 bases left between them. In DNA, the CDR3 is TGTGCCAGCACCGGGGATGACTATGGCTACACCTTC. This sequence encodes CASTGDDYGYTF.

The J gene is TRBJ2-2, the V gene TRBV6-5; no clear D. Per germline, CDR1 MNHEY and CDR2 SVGAGI. The germline V and J ends were trimmed by 6 bases and 0 bases, with 8 bases remaining between them. This CDR3 is 14 amino acids long. CDR3 sequence reads: CASRVGSNTGELFF. DNA for the CDR3: TGTGCCAGCAGAGTCGGTTCGAACACCGGGGAGCTGTTTTTT.

This chain uses TRBV18 with TRBJ2-5; TRBD2 is a possible D gene (5 bases). Trimming took off 4 bases at V and 2 bases at J, with 11 bases between the two ends. In germline, CDR1 is KGHSH, CDR2 LQKENI. CDR3 length: 14 amino acids. The CDR3 DNA follows: TGTGCCAGCTCACTAGACGGGGTTCAAGAGACCCAGTACTTC. As protein: CASSLDGVQETQYF.

The chain employs TRBV2 and TRBJ1-6; D uncertain. This CDR3 is built from 13 residues. V lost 4 bases to trimming and J lost 9 bases, with 10 bases between them. Germline V gene lookup returns CDR1 SNHLY and CDR2 FYNNEI. The chain's CDR3 is CASSGPASSPLHF. In nucleotides, the CDR3 is TGTGCCAGCAGTGGGCCGGCTAGTTCACCCCTCCACTTT.

This sequence joins TRBV7-9 and TRBJ2-3; weak D call: TRBD2 (5 bases). The germline CDR1 and CDR2 sequences are SEHNR and FQNEAQ (reference sequence). The CDR3 covers 15 residues. Trimming stripped 0 bases from V and 3 bases from J, with 10 bases between. The CDR3 here is CASSLARVGTDTQYF. In DNA, the CDR3 is TGTGCCAGCAGCTTAGCGCGGGTGGGGACAGATACGCAGTATTTT.

This sequence joins TRBV19 and TRBJ1-4; 7 bases agree with TRBD1. The V gene end was trimmed by 4 bases and the J gene end by 1 base; junction bases not matched to a gene: 6. The CDR3 extends over 16 amino acids. Germline values: CDR1 LNHDA, CDR2 SQIVND (reference sequence). CDR3 sequence: CASSTKYRGTNEKLFF. The CDR3 DNA sequence: TGTGCCAGTAGTACCAAGTACAGGGGAACTAATGAAAAACTGTTTTTT.

This clone was counted between two and nine times. The chain uses TRBV20-1 and TRBJ2-3; TRBD2 matches 10 bases. With 3 bases clipped from V and 2 bases from J, the junction kept 8 bases outside the gene matches. Per the germline V gene, CDR1 is DFQATT and CDR2 is SNEGSKA (reference sequence). The CDR3 runs 16 residues. The CDR3 DNA sequence: TGCAGTGCTAGTACTAGCGGGGTCTTCATCACAGATACGCAGTATTTT. It yields the protein CSASTSGVFITDTQYF.

The chain links TRBV7-9 to TRBJ2-1, with 7 bases matching TRBD2. V lost 5 bases to trimming and J lost 7 bases; unmatched junction nucleotides: 8. The V gene's germline CDR1 is SEHNR and CDR2 FQNEAQ (reference sequence). The CDR3 contains 14 residues. This CDR3 reads CASSPRTRFNEQFF. The CDR3 DNA reads TGTGCCAGCAGCCCCCGGACTAGGTTTAATGAGCAGTTCTTC.

The chain has TRBV11-2 and TRBJ1-1; D gene uncertain. This CDR3 has 13 amino acids. Trimming cost V 0 bases and J 3 bases, with 5 bases left between them. Germline V CDR1 and CDR2: SGHAT, FQNNGV. CDR3 nucleotides: TGTGCCAGCAGCTTAGAACGGTACACTGAAGCTTTCTTT. Translating it yields CASSLERYTEAFF.

As concerns this clone: In the same sample, other DNA sequences code for this CDR3. The rearrangement links TRBV18 to TRBJ2-2; 7 bases agree with TRBD1. From germline, CDR1 is KGHSH and CDR2 LQKENI. Trimming at V came to 6 bases and at J to 4 bases, leaving 2 bases not matched to a gene. CDR3 size: 13 residues. The CDR3 spells CASSRQGTGELFF. Here the CDR3 DNA reads TGTGCCAGCTCGCGACAGGGCACCGGGGAGCTGTTTTTT.

The CDR3 region has the DNA TGTGCCAGCAGCCTTTACGGGGAGACCCAGTACTTC. Translated, it gives CASSLYGETQYF. The chain uses TRBV7-9 and TRBJ2-5, with unresolved D. In germline, CDR1 is SEHNR, CDR2 FQNEAQ (reference sequence). V lost 5 bases, J lost 5 bases, and 9 bases lay in between. There are 12 residues in the CDR3.

J is TRBJ1-2 and V is TRBV11-2, with 8 nucleotides matching TRBD1. Unmatched junction bases numbered 4, after V lost 5 bases and J lost 2 bases. This CDR3 has 14 residues. Germline V CDR1 and CDR2: SGHAT, FQNNGV. The CDR3 DNA sequence: TGTGCCAGCAGCATTGACAGGGGAAACTATGGCTACACCTTC. Its translation is CASSIDRGNYGYTF.

In DNA form, the CDR3 reads TGCGCCAGCAGCCCCCCCTTACAGGGGTCTGGCTACACCTTC. Translated: CASSPPLQGSGYTF. The chain employs TRBV5-1 and TRBJ1-2; TRBD1 agrees at 7 bases. The ends lost 4 bases at V and 7 bases at J; junction bases unmatched: 10. This CDR3 spans 14 amino acids. CDR1 SGHRS and CDR2 YFSETQ come from the germline V gene.